The 16 T cell receptor beta chains listed next were all sequenced from one sample in a study of cytomegalovirus exposure and HLA in healthy donors. PCR primers comprised 60 Vbeta and 13 Jbeta primers. The assay was immunoSEQ multiplex PCR, and TCRdb's table has in-frame clones only and misses some. The sample has about 190,000 clones, approximately 86% seen once. Sequencing was performed on PBMCs. These receptors came from a woman younger than 35 in good health and CMV-seronegative.

The chain uses TRBV4-3 and TRBJ2-7, with D possibly being TRBD2 (5 bases). Trimming removed 0 bases from V and 6 bases from J, with 9 bases in between. The CDR3 has 13 amino acids. Germline assignment: CDR1 LGHNA and CDR2 YSLEER. CDR3: CASSQESGSEQYF. The CDR3 DNA sequence: TGCGCCAGCAGCCAAGAATCGGGAAGCGAGCAGTACTTC.

This clone was detected a few times. The chain uses TRBV5-1 and TRBJ1-1; TRBD1 matches at 8 bases. The germline CDR1 and CDR2 sequences are SGHRS and YFSETQ. The trim removed 4 bases at V and 5 bases at J, leaving 10 bases unmatched. This CDR3 spans 15 amino acids. As DNA, the CDR3 is TGCGCCAGCAGCGCGGGTCAGGGGGCGAGGACTGAAGCTTTCTTT. Its protein is CASSAGQGARTEAFF.

The chain carries TRBV9 and TRBJ2-3, with 11 bases matching TRBD2. Trimming cost V 0 bases and J 4 bases; bases outside gene matches: 4. The CDR3 extends over 16 amino acids. Germline CDR1 reads SGDLS; CDR2 reads YYNGEE. The CDR3 bases are TGTGCCAGCAGCGTAGGGGATAGCGGGAGGGCAGATACGCAGTATTTT. It is translated as CASSVGDSGRADTQYF. The variable domain in full, with the rest retrieved from reference TRBV9 and TRBJ2-3, is DSGVTQTPKHLITATGQRVTLRCSPRSGDLSVYWYQQSLDQGLQFLIQYYNGEERAKGNILERFSAQQFPDLHSELNLSSLELGDSALYFCASSVGDSGRADTQYFGPGTRLTVL.

This clone was counted a single time. The chain recombines TRBV5-1 with TRBJ2-5, with 7 positions matching TRBD2. The germline CDR1 and CDR2 sequences are SGHRS and YFSETQ. Germline trimming cut 5 bases from V and 5 bases from J; bases unmatched to any gene: 9. The CDR3 covers 14 residues. CDR3 sequence (DNA): TGCGCCAGCAGGCGTGGCGGGAGTCGGGAGACCCAGTACTTC. It yields the protein CASRRGGSRETQYF.

This chain joins TRBV30 and TRBJ2-3, with D maybe TRBD2 (5 bases). The CDR3 is 13 residues long. Germline V gives CDR1 GTSNPN, CDR2 SVGIG (reference sequence). V was clipped by 0 bases and J by 4 bases, with 8 bases between them. The CDR3 region is CAWSVSSSDTQYF. The CDR3 nucleotides are TGTGCCTGGAGTGTCTCTAGCTCAGATACGCAGTATTTT.

The chain has TRBV6-5 and TRBJ1-2; a possible D gene is TRBD1 (5 bases). Germline V lookup: CDR1 MNHEY, CDR2 SVGAGI. Trimming removed 2 bases at V and 8 bases at J, with 15 bases between. CDR3 size: 14 residues. The CDR3 loop is CASSYEVSGKGYTF. The CDR3 region has the DNA TGTGCCAGCAGTTACGAGGTGTCAGGGAAAGGCTACACCTTC.

This rearrangement joins TRBV4-1 to TRBJ2-5; the D is unclear. V lost 1 base to trimming and J lost 2 bases, with 8 bases between them. Germline V CDR1 and CDR2: MGHRA, YSYEKL. The CDR3 consists of 14 residues. The CDR3: CASSQVLRQETQYF. CDR3 sequence (DNA): TGCGCCAGCAGCCAAGTACTCAGGCAAGAGACCCAGTACTTC.

The chain couples TRBV5-1 to TRBJ1-2; perhaps TRBD1 as D (5 bases). Trimming took off 4 bases at V and 7 bases at J, with 14 bases between the two ends. CDR1 SGHRS and CDR2 YFSETQ come from the germline V gene. The length of the CDR3 is 13 residues. The DNA for the CDR3 is TGCGCCAGCAGCCCAGAGGCAGGGCTTGGCTACACCTTC. This sequence encodes CASSPEAGLGYTF. Drawing the rest from reference TRBV5-1 and TRBJ1-2, the complete variable domain is KAGVTQTPRYLIKTRGQQVTLSCSPISGHRSVSWYQQTPGQGLQFLFEYFSETQRNKGNFPGRFSGRQFSNSRSEMNVSTLELGDSALYLCASSPEAGLGYTFGSGTRLTVV.

V is TRBV19 and J is TRBJ1-2, with unresolved D. Germline-derived CDR1 and CDR2 are LNHDA and SQIVND (reference sequence). There are 10 residues in the CDR3. CDR3 residues: CLIRGYGYTF. The CDR3 DNA is TGTCTAATACGGGGCTATGGCTACACCTTC.

CDR3 amino acids: CASRRSDRVGSPLHF. For the CDR3, the DNA is TGTGCCAGCAGAAGGTCGGACAGGGTGGGGTCACCCCTCCACTTT. The J gene is TRBJ1-6, the V gene TRBV7-9, with 8 nucleotides matching TRBD1. CDR3 length: 15 amino acids. The V and J ends lost 6 bases and 10 bases, in that order; junction bases with no gene match: 11. The germline CDR1 and CDR2 sequences are SEHNR and FQNEAQ (reference sequence).

The chain recombines TRBV19 with TRBJ1-4; D call uncertain. Trimming stripped 5 bases from V and 8 bases from J, with 12 bases between. The CDR3 has 13 amino acids. Germline V gene sequence: CDR1 LNHDA, CDR2 SQIVND (reference sequence). The CDR3 DNA reads TGTGCCAGTAGTCCGGGTCCGAAGGAAAAACTGTTTTTT. Its translation is CASSPGPKEKLFF. Drawing the rest from reference TRBV19 and TRBJ1-4, the complete variable domain is DGGITQSPKYLFRKEGQNVTLSCEQNLNHDAMYWYRQDPGQGLRLIYYSQIVNDFQKGDIAEGYSVSREKKESFPLTVTSAQKNPTAFYLCASSPGPKEKLFFGSGTQLSVL.

The J gene is TRBJ1-4, the V gene TRBV7-2, with D unclear. The CDR3 totals 14 residues. CDR1 and CDR2 (germline): SGHTA, FQGNSA. Trimming removed 3 bases at V and 7 bases at J, with 12 bases between. CDR3 nucleotides: TGTGCCAGCAGCTTCCAGTGGACTGGTGAAAAACTGTTTTTT. Protein product: CASSFQWTGEKLFF.

The J gene is TRBJ1-2, the V gene TRBV30; 7 nucleotides match TRBD1. This CDR3 comprises 12 residues. Germline-derived CDR1 and CDR2 are GTSNPN and SVGIG (reference sequence). The junction had 2 bases not matched to a gene; V was cut back by 3 bases and J by 4 bases. The CDR3, as DNA: TGTGCCTGGAGCGGACAGGCCTATGGCTACACCTTC. It specifies CAWSGQAYGYTF.

This clone was observed a few times. The rearrangement links TRBV5-1 to TRBJ1-2; D possibly corresponds to TRBD1 (5 bases). The CDR3 runs 13 residues. Looked up from germline, CDR1 is SGHRS and CDR2 is YFSETQ. V was trimmed by 1 base and J by 6 bases, leaving 10 bases between them. For the CDR3, the DNA is TGCGCCAGCAGCTTGAACAGGCTGGATGGCTACACCTTC. Its translation is CASSLNRLDGYTF.

CDR3 amino acids: CASSPTGGYEKLFF. In DNA form, the CDR3 reads TGTGCCAGCTCACCAACAGGGGGCTATGAAAAACTGTTTTTT. The chain has TRBV18 and TRBJ1-4; 9 bases align to TRBD1. Trimming removed 2 bases from V and 6 bases from J; junction bases left unmatched: 1. CDR3 length: 14 amino acids. CDR1 is KGHSH and CDR2 is LQKENI in the germline V gene.

The chain combines TRBV5-5 with TRBJ2-4, with D possibly matching TRBD2 (6 bases). From germline, CDR1 is SGHKS and CDR2 YYEKEE (reference sequence). There are 15 residues in the CDR3. Trimming stripped 4 bases from V and 0 bases from J, with 11 bases between. CDR3 in DNA: TGTGCCAGCAGCCCGACGGGGGTAGCCAAAAACATTCAGTACTTC. Translating it yields CASSPTGVAKNIQYF.